Presented here are 15 T cell receptor beta chains from one specimen sequenced in a study of cytomegalovirus exposure and HLA in healthy donors. Assay: immunoSEQ multiplex PCR; the TCRdb copy retains only in-frame clones and omits some. The repertoire includes roughly 310,000 clones, roughly 88% of them detected once, and around 0.96% sits in the top ten. Sequencing used PBMCs. These receptors all come from a man aged 25 to 40 in good health and CMV-seronegative.

The genes are TRBV27 and TRBJ1-5, with D perhaps matching TRBD1 (6 bases). Germline V gives CDR1 MNHEY, CDR2 SMNVEV (reference sequence). There are 14 residues in the CDR3. With 6 bases removed from V and 4 bases from J, the gap between germline ends came to 13 bases. The CDR3 protein is CASRDQQGNQPQHF. The CDR3 nucleotides read TGTGCCAGCAGAGACCAACAGGGAAATCAGCCCCAGCATTTT.

The chain combines TRBV7-2 with TRBJ2-7; 15 nucleotides align to TRBD2. Germline trimming cut 5 bases from V and 4 bases from J; bases unmatched to any gene: 3. The CDR3 has 15 residues. Germline-derived CDR1 and CDR2 are SGHTA and FQGNSA. Here the CDR3 reads CASSTGLAGGYEQYF. The CDR3 nucleotides read TGTGCCAGCAGCACTGGACTAGCGGGGGGGTACGAGCAGTACTTC.

This sequence joins TRBV5-4 and TRBJ1-2, with 8 bases lining up with TRBD1. Germline V gene data show CDR1 as SGHNT and CDR2 as YYREEE (reference sequence). The V and J ends lost 0 bases and 4 bases, in that order; junction bases with no gene match: 8. CDR3 length: 16 amino acids. CDR3 loop: CASSLEPDRGGYGYTF. The CDR3, as DNA: TGTGCCAGCAGCTTGGAGCCTGACAGGGGCGGCTATGGCTACACCTTC.

The table lists this clone with a few counts. The rearrangement joins TRBV7-2 to TRBJ2-7; D is undetermined. CDR3 size: 12 residues. Germline loops: CDR1 SGHTA, CDR2 FQGNSA. V was shortened by 1 base and J by 4 bases, with 5 bases between the two germline ends. This chain's CDR3 is CASSLDMYEQYF. The DNA of the CDR3 is TGTGCCAGCAGCTTAGATATGTACGAGCAGTACTTC.

The V and J genes are TRBV4-1 and TRBJ2-2, with TRBD1 as a possible D gene (5 bases). CDR1 MGHRA and CDR2 YSYEKL come from the germline V gene. This CDR3 has 16 amino acids. The germline V and J ends were trimmed by 6 bases and 3 bases, with 17 bases remaining between them. The CDR3 sequence is CASSKMGLSDTGELFF. CDR3 coding DNA: TGCGCCAGCAGTAAAATGGGGCTTAGTGACACCGGGGAGCTGTTTTTT.

This clone was detected once. The chain is built from TRBV30 and TRBJ2-1; D is undetermined. V was clipped by 3 bases and J by 3 bases, with 9 bases between them. CDR1 GTSNPN and CDR2 SVGIG come from the germline V gene (reference sequence). The CDR3 length is 13 residues. The CDR3 region has the DNA TGTGCCTGGAGCCCACAGCTCTACAATGAGCAGTTCTTC. Translating it yields CAWSPQLYNEQFF.

This rearrangement joins TRBV7-8 to TRBJ2-5; TRBD1 might be the D (6 bases). Trimming removed 0 bases from V and 0 bases from J, with 11 bases in between. CDR3 length equals 16 residues. Germline CDR1 reads SGHVS; CDR2 reads FQNEAQ. CDR3 in amino acids: CASSLARWDNQETQYF. The CDR3 DNA reads as TGTGCCAGCAGCTTAGCACGTTGGGACAACCAAGAGACCCAGTACTTC.

This rearrangement joins TRBV5-5 to TRBJ1-1, with 7 positions matching TRBD1. The V segment lost 1 base and the J segment 1 base; nucleotides outside the gene matches: 4. The germline gives CDR1 SGHKS, CDR2 YYEKEE (reference sequence). The CDR3 covers 15 residues. CDR3 in DNA: TGTGCCAGCAGCTTGAATAGGGGGCGGAACACTGAAGCTTTCTTT. This translates into CASSLNRGRNTEAFF.

V and J are TRBV9 and TRBJ2-3, with a tentative D call TRBD1 (5 bases). Germline CDR1 is SGDLS and CDR2 is YYNGEE. V lost 0 bases and J lost 7, with 9 bases in between. This CDR3 is 13 amino acids long. DNA of the CDR3: TGTGCCAGCAGCGTAGCTGGGGCCAATACGCAGTATTTT. Residues: CASSVAGANTQYF.

The gene calls are TRBV14 and TRBJ2-7; maybe TRBD2 (5 bases). V dropped 0 bases and J dropped 2 bases, with 20 bases sitting between them. Germline CDR1 reads SGHDN; CDR2 reads FVKESK. The CDR3 has 18 amino acids. The CDR3 nucleotides read TGTGCCAGCAGCCAAGATTCTCTAATTTGGCTCGGGACCTACGAGCAGTACTTC. Protein sequence: CASSQDSLIWLGTYEQYF.

The chain is built from TRBV6-1 and TRBJ2-3, with a weak D call TRBD2 (6 bases). The V end lost 0 bases, the J end lost 8 bases, and 6 bases lay between the germline ends. This CDR3 comprises 12 residues. CDR1 MNHNS and CDR2 SASEGT come from the germline V gene. The CDR3 protein is CASSEAGGTQYF. The CDR3, as DNA: TGTGCCAGCAGTGAAGCCGGGGGTACGCAGTATTTT.

V gene TRBV15 combines with J gene TRBJ1-2; D remains unclear. The CDR3 length is 20 residues. Germline CDR1 and CDR2: LNHNV and YYDKDF (reference sequence). Trimming left V 0 bases short and J 5 bases short, with 28 bases between. As DNA, the CDR3 is TGTGCCACCAGCAGAGATGCCCCACAACCCGGCAGGCCTCTTTGGTATGGCTACACCTTC. As protein: CATSRDAPQPGRPLWYGYTF.

The V call is TRBV11-2, the J call TRBJ1-2, with 7 bases matching TRBD1. J was trimmed by 3 bases and V by 4 bases; bases with no gene match: 5. Germline CDR1 SGHAT, CDR2 FQNNGV. The CDR3 runs to 14 residues. The CDR3 protein is CASSSLTGYYGYTF. The DNA of the CDR3 is TGTGCCAGCAGCTCCTTGACAGGGTACTATGGCTACACCTTC. Full variable domain (missing parts from reference TRBV11-2 and TRBJ1-2): EAGVAQSPRYKIIEKRQSVAFWCNPISGHATLYWYQQILGQGPKLLIQFQNNGVVDDSQLPKDRFSAERLKGVDSTLKIQPAKLEDSAVYLCASSSLTGYYGYTFGSGTRLTVV.

The CDR3: CASGLPPGLAGGEVETQYF. CDR3 in DNA: TGTGCTAGTGGTTTGCCACCAGGACTAGCGGGGGGAGAGGTAGAGACCCAGTACTTC. V usage is TRBV12-5 and J usage is TRBJ2-5, with 14 nucleotides matching TRBD2. The CDR3 is 19 amino acids. Germline V gives CDR1 LGHNT, CDR2 FRNRAP. Trimming at V came to 2 bases and at J to 4 bases, leaving 12 bases not matched to a gene.

The chain uses TRBV21-1 and TRBJ2-7; the table names TRBD1, a call not compared with the DNA. TRBV21-1 is a pseudogene locus. The CDR3 runs to 10 residues. CDR3 protein: CASFWHEQYF. The CDR3 coding sequence is TGTGCCAGTTTTTGGCACGAGCAGTACTTC.